This T cell receptor beta chain was profiled in a study of blood T cell repertoires in COVID-19. Study-wide context: Samples of COVID-19 (acute and convalescent) were obtained from the United States, Italy and Spain.

Participant age was 18 to 89 years, and participants resided in about two dozen US areas. The germline CDR1 and CDR2 sequences are SNHLY and FYNNEI. Trimming removed 8 bases from V and 5 bases from J; junction bases left unmatched: 5. The CDR3 length is 13 residues. This clone has only a few counts. The protocol was immunoSEQ multiplex PCR, while the TCRdb copy is restricted to in-frame clones and leaves out a portion. The sample holds under 200,000 clones; 89% are singletons and the top ten take about 0.8%. This chain joins TRBV2 and TRBJ2-1, with TRBD2 identical over 8 bases. The origin of this receptor is a woman aged 18-35 years who had recovered from COVID-19. Sequences were obtained from PBMCs or T cells enriched from blood (not recorded which). This CDR3 reads CASGKLADNEQFF. For the CDR3, the DNA is TGTGCCAGCGGGAAACTAGCGGACAATGAGCAGTTCTTC.